The 27 T cell receptor beta chains below all came from one sample that was sequenced in a study of T cells in Graves' hyperthyroidism and ophthalmopathy. Amplification of TCR beta CDR3 regions used RNA as the template. A set of HTBI primers served as the primers for a first-round RT-PCR of the TCR CDR3. TCRdb fed the multiplex PCR reads into MiXCR, producing one record per CDR3 protein. The profile covers roughly 330,000 distinct CDR3 sequences, with around 16% appearing a single time and 33% taken by the ten largest. Material: blood. These receptors were taken from a man younger than 40 with Graves' hyperthyroidism.

This clonotype has ten or more counts. The chain combines TRBV28 with TRBJ2-2; the match to TRBD1 covers 8 bases. The CDR3 sequence is 17 residues long. The V gene's germline CDR1 is MDHEN and CDR2 SYDVKM. The V segment lost 7 bases and the J segment 3 bases; nucleotides outside the gene matches: 13. This chain's CDR3 is CASTDQNRGLYTGELFF. In DNA, the CDR3 is TGTGCCAGCACAGACCAAAACAGGGGGTTGTACACCGGGGAGCTGTTTTTT.

In this sample, this clonotype turned up many times. This chain links TRBV6-1 with TRBJ2-1; no clear D gene. Germline CDR1 MNHNS, CDR2 SASEGT. Trimming left V 11 bases short and J 0 bases short, with 14 bases between. The CDR3 extends over 14 amino acids. The CDR3 nucleotides read TGTGCCGCGTACGGGTTATTCTCCTACAATGAGCAGTTCTTC. Amino acid sequence: CAAYGLFSYNEQFF.

As regards this clonotype: A much larger clone differs by one base, so this may be a read error. V and J are TRBV6-5 and TRBJ1-1; D not resolved. This CDR3 has 14 amino acids. Germline assignment: CDR1 MNHEY and CDR2 SVGAGI. V lost 2 bases and J lost 4, with 11 bases in between. The CDR3 DNA sequence: TGTGCCAGCAGTTACCGCTATGGGAGCACTGAAGCTTTCTTT. This encodes CASSYRYGSTEAFF.

This chain joins TRBV19 and TRBJ1-5; perhaps TRBD1 as D (6 bases). Trimming took off 3 bases at V and 3 bases at J, with 9 bases between the two ends. The CDR3 spans 14 residues. The germline V gene encodes CDR1 LNHDA and CDR2 SQIVND (reference sequence). The CDR3 reads CASSIRDNNQPQHF. The CDR3 nucleotides read TGTGCCAGTAGTATCCGGGACAACAATCAGCCCCAGCATTTT.

This clonotype appeared many times. J is TRBJ2-7 and V is TRBV12-3 or TRBV12-4; D ambiguous. This CDR3 region has 15 residues. The V end lost 4 bases, the J end lost 6 bases, and 19 bases lay between the germline ends. The CDR3 spells CASSYGVAEFGEQYF. The DNA for the CDR3 is TGTGCCAGCAGTTACGGCGTGGCGGAGTTTGGCGAGCAGTACTTC.

This chain uses TRBV9 with TRBJ2-3, with D uncertain. Per the germline V gene, CDR1 is SGDLS and CDR2 is YYNGEE. V lost 0 bases and J 0 bases, leaving 8 bases between the germline ends. There are 15 residues in the CDR3. CDR3 DNA: TGTGCCAGCAGCGTAGGTGATTTCAGCACAGATACGCAGTATTTT. As protein: CASSVGDFSTDTQYF.

This clonotype was seen ten or more times. The CDR3: CASSTGQGEATNEKLFF. The CDR3 DNA is TGTGCCAGCAGTACGGGTCAAGGGGAAGCAACTAATGAAAAACTGTTTTTT. This chain links TRBV28 with TRBJ1-4, with a tentative D call TRBD1 (5 bases). Trimming took off 5 bases at V and 0 bases at J, with 16 bases between the two ends. Germline CDR1 reads MDHEN; CDR2 reads SYDVKM. The CDR3 runs to 17 residues.

This clonotype was counted many times. The chain combines TRBV2 with TRBJ1-1; D might be TRBD1 (5 bases). V was cut by 1 base and J by 5 bases, with 14 bases left in between. CDR3 length: 15 residues. Per germline, CDR1 SNHLY and CDR2 FYNNEI. The CDR3 loop is CASSEGGFLGTEAFF. The CDR3 nucleotides read TGTGCCAGCAGTGAAGGGGGCTTCCTGGGAACTGAAGCTTTCTTT.

This chain joins TRBV18 and TRBJ1-3, with a possible D match to TRBD1 (5 bases). V was cut by 3 bases and J by 0 bases, with 12 bases left in between. CDR1 KGHSH and CDR2 LQKENI come from the germline V gene. This CDR3 comprises 16 residues. The CDR3 sequence is CASSPRDGASGNTIYF. For the CDR3, the DNA is TGTGCCAGCTCACCCCGGGACGGCGCCTCTGGAAACACCATATATTTT.

This clonotype was counted ten times or more. The rearrangement joins TRBV5-1 to TRBJ2-1; D not certain. V was shortened by 0 bases and J by 7 bases, with 2 bases between the two germline ends. Germline assignment: CDR1 SGHRS and CDR2 YFSETQ. The CDR3 sequence is 11 residues long. The CDR3 nucleotides are TGCGCCAGCAGCTTGGCAAATGAGCAGTTCTTC. Translated: CASSLANEQFF.

This clonotype was detected ten times or more. The J gene is TRBJ2-3, the V gene TRBV3-1; 10 positions agree with TRBD2. The J segment lost 4 bases and the V segment lost 4 bases, leaving 5 bases of the junction unmatched. The CDR3 loop spans 15 amino acids. CDR1 and CDR2 from the germline V gene are LGHDT and YNNKEL (reference sequence). The CDR3 DNA is TGTGCCAGCAGCCCAGCGGGAGGGCCAGCAGATACGCAGTATTTT. Translated: CASSPAGGPADTQYF.

This clonotype was recorded a few times. The chain recombines TRBV4-2 with TRBJ2-5, with TRBD1 identical over 7 bases. This CDR3 contains 15 residues. Losses at the gene ends were 0 bases for V and 1 base for J; bases not matched to a gene: 2. Germline CDR1 reads LGHNA; CDR2 reads YNFKEQ. DNA for the CDR3: TGTGCCAGCAGCCAAGATGACAGGGCCCAAGAGACCCAGTACTTC. Translating it yields CASSQDDRAQETQYF.

This clonotype was seen ten or more times. The chain uses TRBV30 and TRBJ2-1; 7 bases fit TRBD1. Trimming at V came to 2 bases and at J to 4 bases, leaving 8 bases not matched to a gene. This CDR3 has 15 residues. Germline V lookup: CDR1 GTSNPN, CDR2 SVGIG (reference sequence). The CDR3 protein is CAWSSGRQGYNEQFF. The CDR3 DNA reads TGTGCCTGGAGTTCGGGAAGACAGGGTTACAATGAGCAGTTCTTC.

This rearrangement joins TRBV2 to TRBJ1-2; D gene ambiguous. The germline CDR1 and CDR2 sequences are SNHLY and FYNNEI. The ends were cut back, 8 bases at V and 7 bases at J, with 11 bases in the middle. The CDR3 length is 11 residues. CDR3 region: CASAPSLGYTF. CDR3 coding DNA: TGTGCCAGCGCCCCCAGTCTTGGCTACACCTTC.

At least ten counts were recorded for this clonotype. Here the CDR3 DNA reads TGTGCCAGCAGTTGGGGTTCGAACTATGGCTACACCTTC. Translation gives CASSWGSNYGYTF. The chain recombines TRBV27 with TRBJ1-2; no clear D gene. Germline values: CDR1 MNHEY, CDR2 SMNVEV (reference sequence). V was pared by 4 bases and J by 2 bases, with 8 bases between. This CDR3 is 13 amino acids long.

This clonotype was seen ten or more times. This chain connects TRBV28 to TRBJ1-5, with D unclear. Germline V lookup: CDR1 MDHEN, CDR2 SYDVKM. This CDR3 spans 15 amino acids. V lost 6 bases, J lost 2 bases, and 14 bases lay in between. CDR3 region: CASSPNIGGNQPQHF. The DNA for the CDR3 is TGTGCCAGCAGCCCCAATATTGGGGGCAATCAGCCCCAGCATTTT.

This clonotype has just a few counts. J is TRBJ1-2 and V is TRBV7-9; 7 bases are shared with TRBD1. This CDR3 is built from 14 residues. CDR1 and CDR2 from the germline V gene are SEHNR and FQNEAQ (reference sequence). Trimming removed 4 bases from V and 5 bases from J; junction bases left unmatched: 7. The CDR3 reads CASSSTGRNYGYTF. CDR3 DNA: TGTGCCAGCAGCTCGACAGGGAGGAATTATGGCTACACCTTC.

There are many counts of this clonotype. This chain uses TRBV3-1 with TRBJ2-5; the match to TRBD1 covers 7 bases. J gave up 10 bases and V 4 bases, and 6 bases lay outside the gene matches. CDR3 length: 12 amino acids. Looked up from germline, CDR1 is LGHDT and CDR2 is YNNKEL (reference sequence). CDR3 coding DNA: TGTGCCAGCAGCCTGGGACAGTCGGGCCAGTACTTC. The encoded protein is CASSLGQSGQYF.

This clonotype occurred many times. The genes are TRBV18 and TRBJ1-1; D is unresolved. Trimming took off 8 bases at V and 4 bases at J, with 8 bases between the two ends. The CDR3 covers 11 residues. Germline V gene data show CDR1 as KGHSH and CDR2 as LQKENI. The CDR3 reads CASPRPTEAFF. In DNA form, the CDR3 reads TGTGCCAGCCCTAGGCCCACTGAAGCTTTCTTT.

A single count supports this clonotype. This CDR3 fails to terminate in the conserved phenylalanine or tryptophan, so it likely reflects a read error. The chain joins TRBV18 to TRBJ2-2; no clear D gene. The germline V gene has CDR1 KGHSH and CDR2 LQKENI. This CDR3 contains 16 residues. The V and J ends lost 2 bases and 2 bases respectively, with 12 bases between them. The CDR3 nucleotides are TGTGCCAGCTCACCATATCGGACCTCTAACACCGGGGAGCTGTTTTCT. Translated, it gives CASSPYRTSNTGELFS.

The J gene is TRBJ2-2, the V gene TRBV30; possibly TRBD2 for D (6 bases). The CDR3 length is 12 residues. The V and J ends lost 5 bases and 6 bases respectively, with 10 bases between them. Germline V CDR1 and CDR2: GTSNPN, SVGIG (reference sequence). The CDR3 here is CAWSLAPGELFF. The DNA for the CDR3 is TGTGCCTGGTCACTAGCACCCGGGGAGCTGTTTTTT. Based on the CDR3 plus reference TRBV30 and TRBJ2-2, the full variable domain is SQTIHQWPATLVQPVGSPLSLECTVEGTSNPNLYWYRQAAGRGLQLLFYSVGIGQISSEVPQNLSASRPQDRQFILSSKKLLLSDSGFYLCAWSLAPGELFFGEGSRLTVL.

This clonotype was counted many times. The V and J genes are TRBV12-3 or TRBV12-4 and TRBJ1-1; D gene uncertain. The CDR3 extends over 12 amino acids. V was pared by 7 bases and J by 6 bases, with 12 bases between. CDR3 DNA sequence: TGTGCCAGCACTTTCGCTATGGCTGAAGCTTTCTTT. This encodes CASTFAMAEAFF.

This clonotype has more than one count but fewer than ten. A much larger clone lies a single base off, so this may be a read error. The rearrangement links TRBV6-1 to TRBJ1-1; no firm D call. V was shortened by 8 bases and J by 1 base, with 11 bases between the two germline ends. The CDR3 is 13 amino acids. CDR1 and CDR2 from the germline V gene are MNHNS and SASEGT. CDR3 loop: CASSEGANTEAFF. CDR3 bases: TGTGCCAGCTCAGAGGGTGCGAACACTGAAGCTTTCTTT.

V gene TRBV24-1 combines with J gene TRBJ2-2; 7 nucleotides agree with TRBD1. The CDR3 is 17 residues long. Per germline, CDR1 KGHDR and CDR2 SFDVKD. Unmatched junction bases numbered 7, after V lost 4 bases and J lost 0 bases. Written as DNA, the CDR3 is TGTGCCACCAGTGACGCAGGGGGTGACTCGAACACCGGGGAGCTGTTTTTT. Protein product: CATSDAGGDSNTGELFF.

There are many counts of this clonotype. The V call is TRBV30, the J call TRBJ1-4; tentative D call: TRBD1 (6 bases). Germline loops: CDR1 GTSNPN, CDR2 SVGIG (reference sequence). The CDR3 is 14 residues long. V was clipped by 2 bases and J by 5 bases, with 12 bases between them. The CDR3 reads CAWSRGGANEKLFF. The CDR3 DNA reads as TGTGCCTGGAGTCGGGGGGGCGCGAATGAAAAACTGTTTTTT.

This clonotype was observed many times. This CDR3 reads CASSPAAMNTEAFF. For the CDR3, the DNA is TGTGCCAGCTCACCAGCAGCTATGAACACTGAAGCTTTCTTT. The rearrangement joins TRBV18 to TRBJ1-1; unclear D gene. This CDR3 region has 14 residues. Germline loops: CDR1 KGHSH, CDR2 LQKENI. V was clipped by 2 bases and J by 0 bases, with 7 bases between them.

This clonotype was counted ten times or more. The chain employs TRBV28 and TRBJ2-5, with a possible D match to TRBD1 (6 bases). V was clipped by 5 bases and J by 4 bases, with 14 bases between them. The CDR3 totals 14 residues. Germline CDR1 is MDHEN and CDR2 is SYDVKM. DNA for the CDR3: TGTGCCAGCAGTGTGCCAGGGGCCGGAGAGACCCAGTACTTC. Its protein is CASSVPGAGETQYF.